This T cell receptor (beta chain) was captured by sequencing in a study of T cell responses to AZD1222 COVID-19 vaccine. Findings of the study overall: Breadth and depth of Spike-specific TCRs rose after two AZD1222 doses. Spike-spanning, vaccine-associated CD4 TCRs were dominant at 160-218 and 743-854. Repertoire sampling occurred only after the peak T cell response.

CDR1 is MDHEN and CDR2 is SYDVKM in the germline V gene. The CDR3 sequence is 15 residues long. V lost 5 bases to trimming and J lost 8 bases; unmatched junction nucleotides: 12. A remark on this clone: Its target is unknown.

Sequencing used immunoSEQ multiplex PCR; TCRdb keeps in-frame clones, though not all of them. Among 100,000 to 150,000 clones listed, less than 95% were seen once. The TCR comes from an adult in good health. This chain joins TRBV28 and TRBJ2-1; TRBD2 agrees at 7 bases. The sequenced sample was peripheral blood, obtained on day 0 of MenACWY control vaccination. Here the CDR3 DNA reads TGTGCCAGCAGTCTATTATTCGGGGGGTACCATGAGCAGTTCTTC. Its translation: CASSLLFGGYHEQFF.